This section outlines one TCR beta chain sequence together with its context. With a much larger clone just one base away, this may be a read error. The germline gives CDR1 LGHNA, CDR2 YSLEER. The CDR3 contains 15 residues. In the original analysis: From reference gene primer amplification, estimates of nucleated cell counts were derived. The data were produced by immunoSEQ multiplex PCR, yet TCRdb's version contains in-frame clones alone and is incomplete. The DNA gave D and trimming, while V, J and clone size come from that table. The table lists roughly 220,000 clones, 81% of them singletons. This specimen comes from a study of blood T cell repertoires in COVID-19. The overall study: Material from acute and convalescent COVID-19 was sourced from the United States, Italy and Spain. Sources were T cells, B-cell-depleted T cells, or PBMCs; the material itself was cDNA or gDNA.

Enrollment of patients from Seattle took place during active infection, with longitudinal follow-up. The V and J genes are TRBV4-3 and TRBJ2-7; 8 bases match TRBD1. Sequenced material: peripheral blood. The source is a woman aged 80 or over with COVID-19, enrolled during active disease. CDR3 sequence: CAGSQDSRTGREQYF. The CDR3 coding sequence is TGCGCCGGCAGCCAAGATTCCCGGACAGGGCGCGAGCAGTACTTC.